These 13 T cell receptor beta chains originate from one sample sequenced in a study of beta chain features in type 1 diabetes. Study results and limitations: There was a moderate but significant shortening of TCRB CDR3s in all four CD4+ subsets of Type 1 diabetes patients.

For these TCRs, the target antigens are not known. The investigators reverse transcribed all of the isolated RNA, so they sequenced expressed TCRB transcripts. Method: immunoSEQ multiplex PCR; TCRdb's copy keeps in-frame clones and lacks some. The sample shows roughly 280,000 clones, about 23% of them seen only once. Sequencing used naive CD4+ T cells from blood. The receptor set was obtained from a woman aged 30 to 39 with type 1 diabetes.

This clone was seen only a few times. CDR3 sequence (DNA): TGTGCCTGGATTCATCATGAGCAGTTCTTC. Translating gives CAWIHHEQFF. The chain joins TRBV30 to TRBJ2-1; D uncertain. The CDR3 runs 10 residues. V was trimmed by 4 bases and J by 8 bases, leaving 6 bases between them. In germline, CDR1 is GTSNPN, CDR2 SVGIG (reference sequence).

The CDR3 protein is CASSLAGAGGETQYF. CDR3 in DNA: TGCGCCAGCAGCTTAGCGGGAGCCGGTGGAGAGACCCAGTACTTC. The V call is TRBV5-1, the J call TRBJ2-5; 8 positions match TRBD2. The V and J ends lost 2 bases and 4 bases, in that order; junction bases with no gene match: 7. Germline assignment: CDR1 SGHRS and CDR2 YFSETQ. CDR3 length: 15 residues.

As concerns this clone: Other nucleotide sequences from this sample produce the same CDR3. The chain combines TRBV18 with TRBJ2-5; D is unresolved. CDR3 length: 13 residues. The germline V and J ends were trimmed by 0 bases and 5 bases, with 7 bases remaining between them. Germline loops: CDR1 KGHSH, CDR2 LQKENI. CDR3 sequence reads: CASSPPSSETQYF. CDR3 sequence (DNA): TGTGCCAGCTCACCACCCAGTTCGGAGACCCAGTACTTC.

The J gene is TRBJ1-1, the V gene TRBV18; D remains ambiguous. This CDR3 contains 13 residues. The V end lost 3 bases, the J end lost 6 bases, and 11 bases lay between the germline ends. Germline V gene lookup returns CDR1 KGHSH and CDR2 LQKENI. The CDR3 DNA is TGTGCCAGCTCACCTCGGGTGTTCGCTGAAGCTTTCTTT. Protein product: CASSPRVFAEAFF.

This chain connects TRBV9 to TRBJ2-3; D might be TRBD1 (5 bases). Per germline, CDR1 SGDLS and CDR2 YYNGEE. The CDR3 consists of 15 residues. V was pared by 2 bases and J by 1 base, with 11 bases between. The CDR3 protein is CASSVVVGGTDTQYF. Here the CDR3 DNA reads TGTGCCAGCAGCGTCGTGGTAGGGGGCACAGATACGCAGTATTTT. Variable domain in full (rest from reference TRBV9 and TRBJ2-3): DSGVTQTPKHLITATGQRVTLRCSPRSGDLSVYWYQQSLDQGLQFLIQYYNGEERAKGNILERFSAQQFPDLHSELNLSSLELGDSALYFCASSVVVGGTDTQYFGPGTRLTVL.

This clone was observed a handful of times. V and J are TRBV19 and TRBJ1-5; D call uncertain. There are 10 residues in the CDR3. The V gene lost 10 bases and the J gene lost 4 bases, with 5 bases spanning the gap. CDR1 and CDR2 (germline): LNHDA, SQIVND (reference sequence). The CDR3 DNA sequence: TGTGCCATCGGGAATCAGCCCCAGCATTTT. It translates to CAIGNQPQHF.

CDR3 region: CASSLGPGQGETQYF. CDR3 sequence (DNA): TGTGCCAGCAGCTTGGGACCGGGACAAGGGGAGACCCAGTACTTC. The chain couples TRBV5-4 to TRBJ2-5, with D perhaps matching TRBD1 (6 bases). The CDR3 consists of 15 residues. Germline loops: CDR1 SGHNT, CDR2 YYREEE (reference sequence). Trimming stripped 0 bases from V and 5 bases from J, with 14 bases between.

The genes are TRBV19 and TRBJ2-7; TRBD2 might be the D (5 bases). CDR1 and CDR2 from the germline V gene are LNHDA and SQIVND (reference sequence). Between the trimmed V and J ends, which lost 3 bases and 4 bases, there was a span of 10 bases. The CDR3 covers 13 residues. The CDR3 coding sequence is TGTGCCAGTAGTATTGGGGAGAGGTACGAGCAGTACTTC. Protein sequence: CASSIGERYEQYF.

This chain joins TRBV25-1 and TRBJ1-2; D is ambiguous. Trimming shortened V by 3 bases and J by 7 bases, and 18 bases separated the two germline ends. CDR3 length: 15 amino acids. The germline gives CDR1 MGHDK, CDR2 SYGVNS. CDR3 in amino acids: CASSDGGDSSTGYTF. DNA of the CDR3: TGTGCCAGCAGTGATGGTGGAGATTCCTCTACTGGCTACACCTTC.

This clone showed up just a few times. This rearrangement joins TRBV6-5 to TRBJ2-7; 7 nucleotides match TRBD1. This CDR3 region has 13 residues. Germline V gene sequence: CDR1 MNHEY, CDR2 SVGAGI. The V and J ends lost 6 bases and 4 bases, in that order; junction bases with no gene match: 6. The CDR3 spells CASRRTGTYEQYF. The DNA for the CDR3 is TGTGCCAGCAGAAGGACAGGTACTTACGAGCAGTACTTC.

The V call is TRBV9, the J call TRBJ1-1; TRBD1 aligns across 8 bases. Germline V gives CDR1 SGDLS, CDR2 YYNGEE. The CDR3 is 16 residues long. V shed 0 bases, J shed 5 bases, and the junction held 9 bases outside the gene matches. The CDR3 DNA is TGTGCCAGCAGCGTAGAGGCAGGGGGCTGGGGAACTGAAGCTTTCTTT. It encodes CASSVEAGGWGTEAFF. The complete variable domain, with remaining parts taken from reference TRBV9 and TRBJ1-1, reads DSGVTQTPKHLITATGQRVTLRCSPRSGDLSVYWYQQSLDQGLQFLIQYYNGEERAKGNILERFSAQQFPDLHSELNLSSLELGDSALYFCASSVEAGGWGTEAFFGQGTRLTVV.

The V call is TRBV19, the J call TRBJ2-2; 8 bases are shared with TRBD2. Per the germline V gene, CDR1 is LNHDA and CDR2 is SQIVND (reference sequence). This CDR3 is built from 15 residues. With 5 bases clipped from V and 12 bases from J, the junction kept 14 bases outside the gene matches. For the CDR3, the DNA is TGTGCCAGTAGTTTCATGAGCGGGAGTAGAGATAAGCTGTTTTTT. Its protein is CASSFMSGSRDKLFF. Variable domain in full (rest from reference TRBV19 and TRBJ2-2): DGGITQSPKYLFRKEGQNVTLSCEQNLNHDAMYWYRQDPGQGLRLIYYSQIVNDFQKGDIAEGYSVSREKKESFPLTVTSAQKNPTAFYLCASSFMSGSRDKLFFGEGSRLTVL.

This clone was detected only a few times. This chain connects TRBV28 to TRBJ2-1, with TRBD2 identical over 12 bases. This CDR3 has 17 residues. V shed 6 bases and J 5 bases; nucleotides not matched to a gene: 11. Per the germline V gene, CDR1 is MDHEN and CDR2 is SYDVKM. The CDR3: CASRFNLGLAGHNEQFF. CDR3 DNA sequence: TGTGCCAGCAGATTTAACCTTGGACTAGCGGGACACAATGAGCAGTTCTTC.